This TCR beta chain emerged from a study of CD8+ T cells in alopecia areata. Looking at the study overall: Female C3H/HeJ mice aged roughly 7-11 weeks were given skin from C3H/HeJ graft donors, about 6-12 months old, that had spontaneous alopecia.

CD4, CD8alpha, NKG2D, NKG2ACE and other markers guided sorting of pooled cutaneous lymph node cells. About this clone: Genes and germline are mouse. The read gets to within 4 residues of the CDR3 end, and the germline J gene fills in the rest.

Following extraction, RNA underwent reverse transcription to cDNA, which served as the sequencing template. Assay: immunoSEQ multiplex PCR; the TCRdb copy retains only in-frame clones and omits some. This repertoire holds 200,000 to 300,000 clones, and none appear only once. Per germline, CDR1 NSHNY and CDR2 SYGAGN. Trimming cost V 0 bases and J 0 bases, with 8 bases left between them. The CDR3 has 15 residues. The material sequenced was CD4+ T cells sorted from a lymph node. The genes are TRBV13-1 and TRBJ2-4; D perhaps matches TRBD2 (5 bases). The clonotype comes from a C3H/HeJ mouse with alopecia areata. This strain has MHC haplotype H2-k. The CDR3 loop reads CASSDAVGSQNTLYF. The CDR3 DNA, read in part, is TGTGCCAGCAGTGATGCAGTGGGGAGTCAAAAC.